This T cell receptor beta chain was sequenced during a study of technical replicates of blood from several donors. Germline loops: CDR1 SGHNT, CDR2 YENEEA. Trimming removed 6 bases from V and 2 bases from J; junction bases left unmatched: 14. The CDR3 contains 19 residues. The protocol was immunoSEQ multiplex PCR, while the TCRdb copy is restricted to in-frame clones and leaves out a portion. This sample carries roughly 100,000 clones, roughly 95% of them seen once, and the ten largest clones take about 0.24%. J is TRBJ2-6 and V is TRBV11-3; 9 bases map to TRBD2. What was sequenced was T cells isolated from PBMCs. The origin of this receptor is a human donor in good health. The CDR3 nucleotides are TGTGCCAGCAGGGAGGATTTGCTTAGCGGGGGCCCTGGGGCCAACGTCCTGACTTTC. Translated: CASREDLLSGGPGANVLTF.